This is a list of T cell receptor beta chains from one sample in a study of T cell responses to AZD1222 COVID-19 vaccine. The method was immunoSEQ multiplex PCR; TCRdb's version includes in-frame clones alone and lacks a portion of them. The data show about 140,000 clones, about 93% seen once. Sequencing used peripheral blood, obtained on day 0 of AZD1222 vaccination. Source of these receptors: an adult in good health. Each CDR3 is given with its conserved first and last residue. The D gene is left open where the match is weak. Clone size is not always given. Where it is, it says once, few, many or a class for expanded clones.

j_call	d_call	v_call	clone_size	cdr3_nt	cdr3_aa
TRBJ2-7	TRBD1	TRBV18	.	TGTGCCAGCTCCGGGACAGGGGGGACCTACGAGCAGTACTTC	CASSGTGGTYEQYF
TRBJ1-1	TRBD1	TRBV6-2/TRBV6-3	.	TGTGCCAGCAGTTACACTCCGGGACAGGGGTTGGGGACTGAAGCTTTCTTT	CASSYTPGQGLGTEAFF
TRBJ1-2	.	TRBV11-2	.	TGTGCCGTATTCCAGCCGGGGCAGCATGGCTACACCTTC	CAVFQPGQHGYTF
TRBJ2-1	TRBD1	TRBV24-1	.	TGTTCCTCCGGTGGACAGGGAGTCAATGAGCAGTTCTTC	CSSGGQGVNEQFF
TRBJ2-7	.	TRBV7-4	.	TGTGCCAGCATCATCACATCCGAGCAGTACTTC	CASIITSEQYF
TRBJ2-5	.	TRBV6-6	.	TGTGCCAGCAGTTACTCGGCCGGGGTTGAGACCCAGTACTTC	CASSYSAGVETQYF
TRBJ1-3	.	TRBV9	few	TGTGCCAGCAGCGTTGAGGGGTTGACTGGAAACACCATATATTTT	CASSVEGLTGNTIYF
TRBJ2-1	.	TRBV11-3	.	TGTGCCAGCAGCCCGTCCGGGCTTGTCAATGAGCAGTTCTTC	CASSPSGLVNEQFF
TRBJ1-2	TRBD1	TRBV7-2	.	TGTGCCAGCAGCGACAGCGGGGACAGGGGCCACGGCTACACCTTC	CASSDSGDRGHGYTF
TRBJ1-2	.	TRBV7-2	.	TGTGCCAGCAGCTTCCCGGCCTATGGCTACACCTTC	CASSFPAYGYTF
TRBJ1-1	.	TRBV19	.	TGTGCCAGTAGTAGCCAGGGTTTCGCTGAAGCTTTCTTT	CASSSQGFAEAFF
TRBJ2-2	.	TRBV28	.	TGTGCCAGCAGTGAAGGGGAGAACACCGGGGAGCTGTTTTTT	CASSEGENTGELFF
TRBJ1-3	.	TRBV6-6	.	TGTGCCAGCAGTTACAGCGGGGAAAGCTCTGGAAACACCATATATTTT	CASSYSGESSGNTIYF
TRBJ1-6	.	TRBV9	.	TGTGCCAGCAGCGGGACATCCACGAATTCACCCCTCCACTTT	CASSGTSTNSPLHF
TRBJ1-2	.	TRBV12-3/TRBV12-4	.	TGTGCCAGTGGGACGTATGGCTACACCTTC	CASGTYGYTF
TRBJ1-5	.	TRBV10-2	.	TGCGCCAGCCGAGGGACCGGTAAAGGGTATAGCAATCAGCCCCAGCATTTT	CASRGTGKGYSNQPQHF
TRBJ2-5	.	TRBV19	once	TGTGCCAGTAGTATAGTAAAGGGGCCAGTTGAGACCCAGTACTTC	CASSIVKGPVETQYF
TRBJ2-2	.	TRBV7-2	once	TGTGCCAGCAGCCATCCTGGGGTCCGGGGCGGGGAGCTGTTTTTT	CASSHPGVRGGELFF
TRBJ1-5	.	TRBV3-1/TRBV3-2	.	TGTGCCAGCAGCCAAGGGGTAGGGAGCAATCAGCCCCAGCATTTT	CASSQGVGSNQPQHF
TRBJ1-2	TRBD1	TRBV12-3/TRBV12-4	once	TGTGCCAGCAGTTTTGACAGGGTCTATGGCTACACCTTC	CASSFDRVYGYTF
TRBJ2-2	.	TRBV4-2	.	TGTGCCAGCAGCCAAGATTTTGGGGCCGGGGAGCTGTTTTTT	CASSQDFGAGELFF
TRBJ2-3	.	TRBV15	.	TGTGCCACCAGTTCGCAAGGCACAGATACGCAGTATTTT	CATSSQGTDTQYF
TRBJ1-1	TRBD1	TRBV4-2	.	TGTGCCAGCAGCCAAGGGGACAGGGACCACACTGAAGCTTTCTTT	CASSQGDRDHTEAFF
TRBJ2-1	.	TRBV7-9	once	TGTGCCAGCAGCTTCCGGAGCTCCTACAATGAGCAGTTCTTC	CASSFRSSYNEQFF
TRBJ1-6	.	TRBV6-4	.	TGTGCCAGCAGTGAATTCTACAGGCTGAATTCACCCCTCCACTTT	CASSEFYRLNSPLHF
TRBJ1-6	.	TRBV5-1	once	TGCGCCAGCAGCTATACGACAGAATATAATTCACCCCTCCACTTT	CASSYTTEYNSPLHF
TRBJ2-7	.	TRBV7-9	few	TGTGCCAGCAGCTTAGCGGCAGTCCACGAGCAGTACTTC	CASSLAAVHEQYF
TRBJ1-1	.	TRBV29-1	.	TGCAGCGTTCTTCGACTCCGAGTAATGAACACTGAAGCTTTCTTT	CSVLRLRVMNTEAFF
TRBJ1-1	.	TRBV7-9	once	TGTGCCAGCAGCTTAGTTCTCGGGTTTACTGAAGCTTTCTTT	CASSLVLGFTEAFF
TRBJ1-2	TRBD1	TRBV4-3	.	TGCGCCAGCAGCCAACCGGGACAGGGGGCTTCGGTGGGCTACACCTTC	CASSQPGQGASVGYTF
TRBJ2-7	.	TRBV7-9	.	TGTGCCAGCAGCTTATCGTCATACGAGCAGTACTTC	CASSLSSYEQYF
TRBJ1-5	.	TRBV7-8	.	TGTGCCAGCAGCTCGGTGGGGGGGCTAGGGAATCAGCCCCAGCATTTT	CASSSVGGLGNQPQHF
TRBJ1-5	TRBD1	TRBV27	.	TGTGCCAGCAGTTTACGAGGACAGGAGCCCAATCAGCCCCAGCATTTT	CASSLRGQEPNQPQHF
TRBJ1-1	.	TRBV6-5	.	TGTGCCAGCAGTTACTTCTACGGGTCTAACACTGAAGCTTTCTTT	CASSYFYGSNTEAFF
TRBJ2-2	.	TRBV6-6	.	TGTGCCAGCAGTTATTCGGACAGCGGGGAGCTGTTTTTT	CASSYSDSGELFF
TRBJ2-7	.	TRBV12-3/TRBV12-4	.	TGTGCCAGCAGTTTCTCTAGGGGCGAGCAGTACTTC	CASSFSRGEQYF
TRBJ1-1	.	TRBV6-4	.	TGTGCCAGCAGTGACTCCCCGGGGACTGAAGCTTTCTTT	CASSDSPGTEAFF
TRBJ1-5	TRBD1	TRBV19	.	TGTGCCAGTATGCCCTGGTATGGACAGGGGGAAATTTATAGCAATCAGCCCCAGCATTTT	CASMPWYGQGEIYSNQPQHF
TRBJ2-7	.	TRBV27	.	TGTGCCAGCAGTTATTCGCCAGACTCCTACGAGCAGTACTTC	CASSYSPDSYEQYF
TRBJ1-2	.	TRBV5-4	.	TGTGCCAGCAGCTTGTTGATGTCAGGGCCCCGTGGGGGTTATGGCTACACCTTC	CASSLLMSGPRGGYGYTF
TRBJ1-6	.	TRBV10-3	.	TGTGCCATCAGGGGGATATACTATAATTCACCCCTCCACTTT	CAIRGIYYNSPLHF
TRBJ1-2	.	TRBV5-4	.	TGTGCCAGCAGCCGGACGAGGGACCGGGGCTACACCTTC	CASSRTRDRGYTF
TRBJ2-3	.	TRBV5-5	.	TGTGCCAGCAGCGAGGGTTACACCACAGATACGCAGTATTTT	CASSEGYTTDTQYF
TRBJ2-2	TRBD1	TRBV7-8	.	TGTGCCAGCAGCTCTCAGACAGGGGGGACCGGGGAGCTGTTTTTT	CASSSQTGGTGELFF
TRBJ1-5	TRBD1	TRBV6-2/TRBV6-3	.	TGTGCCAGCAGTCGAGACTACAGGGGGGACAATCAGCCCCAGCATTTT	CASSRDYRGDNQPQHF
TRBJ2-3	.	TRBV28	once	TGTGCCAGCAGCCGCCGCACAGATACGCAGTATTTT	CASSRRTDTQYF
TRBJ1-6	.	TRBV7-2	.	TGTGCCAGCAGCCCGAGCCCAGGGTGGGATTCACCCCTCCACTTT	CASSPSPGWDSPLHF
TRBJ1-1	TRBD1	TRBV7-3	.	TGTGCCAGCAGCGTCTCCGGGACAGGGGGCACTGAAGCTTTCTTT	CASSVSGTGGTEAFF
TRBJ2-7	TRBD1	TRBV5-4	.	TGTGCCAGCAGCTCAGGACAGGGTTGGTCCTACGAGCAGTACTTC	CASSSGQGWSYEQYF
TRBJ2-1	TRBD1	TRBV7-2	.	TGTGCCAGCAGCCAAGGACAGGGTCCTTTCAATGAGCAGTTCTTC	CASSQGQGPFNEQFF
TRBJ2-1	.	TRBV7-7	once	TGTGCTAGCAGCTTAGACGGTTCCAGCGGAAATGAGCAGTTCTTC	CASSLDGSSGNEQFF
TRBJ1-2	TRBD1	TRBV18	.	TGTGCCAGCTCAGAAGCAGGGGGCGGTGGCTACACCTTC	CASSEAGGGGYTF
TRBJ1-1	.	TRBV27	few	TGTGCCAGCAGTTTTAAGGGGAAAGCTTTCTTT	CASSFKGKAFF
TRBJ2-5	.	TRBV11-2	.	TGTGCCAGCAGCACTCAATGGCAAGAGACCCAGTACTTC	CASSTQWQETQYF
TRBJ2-1	.	TRBV15	.	TGTGCCACCAGCAGAGACCCCAGGGGGGCTTACAATGAGCAGTTCTTC	CATSRDPRGAYNEQFF
TRBJ2-1	TRBD2	TRBV28	once	TGTGCCAGCAGTTTCCAGGGACTAGCGGGGGGGCCGTTCTTC	CASSFQGLAGGPFF
TRBJ2-7	.	TRBV3-1/TRBV3-2	.	TGTGCCAGCAGCCAAGATTATGGGGACCGATTCTCCTACGAGCAGTACTTC	CASSQDYGDRFSYEQYF